Below are 29 T cell receptor beta chains sequenced from a single sample in a study of CD39 and CD103 CD8 tumor-infiltrating T cells. Sequencing used immunoSEQ multiplex PCR; TCRdb keeps in-frame clones, though not all of them. The sample has some 16,000 clones; 80% to 95% are singletons. Sequencing input: CD8+ T cells sorted from blood. Subset of the sample: total memory CD8 T cells (CD45RA-CCR7+/-) from blood or uninvolved lymph node. The receptors originated from a human donor with head and neck squamous cell carcinoma.

This clone was found once. The chain couples TRBV2 to TRBJ1-5; possible D gene TRBD1, 6 bases. Trimming stripped 6 bases from V and 0 bases from J, with 12 bases between. Germline lookup yields CDR1 SNHLY and CDR2 FYNNEI. The CDR3 covers 15 residues. The DNA of the CDR3 is TGTGCCAGCAGCGCCGGGACAATTAGCAATCAGCCCCAGCATTTT. As protein: CASSAGTISNQPQHF.

This chain uses TRBV27 with TRBJ2-7; no clear D gene. CDR3 length equals 13 residues. Trimming took off 6 bases at V and 2 bases at J, with 11 bases between the two ends. The germline gives CDR1 MNHEY, CDR2 SMNVEV (reference sequence). CDR3 sequence (DNA): TGTGCCAGCAGCTCCTCCCGACCCTACGAGCAGTACTTC. It yields the protein CASSSSRPYEQYF.

The gene calls are TRBV4-1 and TRBJ1-5; D is possibly TRBD1 (5 bases). The length of the CDR3 is 15 residues. Germline V gives CDR1 MGHRA, CDR2 YSYEKL. The V and J ends lost 0 bases and 8 bases respectively, with 14 bases between them. Written as DNA, the CDR3 is TGCGCCAGCAGCCAAGAATCGACAGTCACGGAGCCCCAGCATTTT. Its protein is CASSQESTVTEPQHF.

The chain recombines TRBV19 with TRBJ2-1, with TRBD2 identical over 16 bases. Germline V gene sequence: CDR1 LNHDA, CDR2 SQIVND (reference sequence). The CDR3 is made up of 15 amino acids. J gave up 7 bases and V 5 bases, and 2 bases lay outside the gene matches. The CDR3 protein is CASSAGLAGGNEQFF. CDR3 coding DNA: TGTGCCAGTAGTGCGGGACTAGCGGGGGGGAATGAGCAGTTCTTC.

V and J are TRBV6-5 and TRBJ2-7; 7 bases are shared with TRBD1. V dropped 8 bases and J dropped 3; count of bases not matched to a gene: 7. This CDR3 spans 13 amino acids. Germline V gene lookup returns CDR1 MNHEY and CDR2 SVGAGI. CDR3 protein: CASSMGQHYEQYF. The CDR3 nucleotides are TGTGCCAGCTCTATGGGACAGCACTACGAGCAGTACTTC.

The chain joins TRBV7-8 to TRBJ1-5; TRBD1 might be the D (5 bases). Germline CDR1 and CDR2: SGHVS and FQNEAQ. The V end was cut by 5 bases, the J end by 3 bases, with 23 bases between. The CDR3 length is 18 residues. Here the CDR3 DNA reads TGTGCCAGCAGCCCAGAGGAGTCCAGGGCGGGTCCCAATCAGCCCCAGCATTTT. Protein product: CASSPEESRAGPNQPQHF.

The chain joins TRBV13 to TRBJ1-3, with D possibly being TRBD1 (5 bases). This CDR3 spans 15 amino acids. V was trimmed by 5 bases and J by 8 bases, leaving 19 bases between them. The germline V gene has CDR1 PRHDT and CDR2 FYEKMQ (reference sequence). In DNA, the CDR3 is TGTGCCAGCAGCGGGGGGGACCGTGAGTGGGACACCATATATTTT. Translating gives CASSGGDREWDTIYF.

The chain carries TRBV7-6 and TRBJ2-7; D is unresolved. CDR3 length: 14 amino acids. Between the trimmed V and J ends, which lost 1 base and 3 bases, there was a span of 10 bases. CDR1 and CDR2 (germline): SGHVS, FNYEAQ. CDR3: CASSLGVEVYEQYF. CDR3 bases: TGTGCCAGCAGCTTAGGCGTAGAGGTCTACGAGCAGTACTTC.

The chain joins TRBV13 to TRBJ1-1; tentatively, D is TRBD1 (6 bases). Germline V gene sequence: CDR1 PRHDT, CDR2 FYEKMQ (reference sequence). V was pared by 1 base and J by 3 bases, with 12 bases between. The CDR3 covers 15 residues. As DNA, the CDR3 is TGTGCCAGCAGCTTAGAAGCAGGGGCGGACACTGAAGCTTTCTTT. Protein: CASSLEAGADTEAFF. The whole variable domain, filled in from reference TRBV13 and TRBJ1-1, reads AAGVIQSPRHLIKEKRETATLKCYPIPRHDTVYWYQQGPGQDPQFLISFYEKMQSDKGSIPDRFSAQQFSDYHSELNMSSLELGDSALYFCASSLEAGADTEAFFGQGTRLTVV.

The rearrangement joins TRBV19 to TRBJ2-3; no reliable D call. Germline CDR1 and CDR2: LNHDA and SQIVND (reference sequence). The CDR3 runs 13 residues. V dropped 2 bases and J dropped 9 bases, with 12 bases sitting between them. The CDR3 bases are TGTGCCAGTAGTATATTAGAGGCGGCGACGCAGTATTTT. Encoded protein: CASSILEAATQYF.

V usage is TRBV6-6 and J usage is TRBJ2-3; TRBD1 aligns across 8 bases. The ends lost 4 bases at V and 4 bases at J; junction bases unmatched: 7. The CDR3 is 15 amino acids. Germline loops: CDR1 MNHNY, CDR2 SVGAGI (reference sequence). The CDR3 here is CASSFRGPGSDTQYF. The CDR3 DNA sequence: TGTGCCAGCAGTTTCAGGGGGCCAGGGTCAGATACGCAGTATTTT.

J is TRBJ2-1 and V is TRBV29-1; D not certain. The CDR3 length is 12 residues. Germline lookup yields CDR1 SQVTM and CDR2 ANQGSEA. Trimming stripped 0 bases from V and 9 bases from J, with 9 bases between. CDR3 residues: CSVEESAPEQFF. The CDR3, as DNA: TGCAGCGTTGAAGAGTCAGCCCCTGAGCAGTTCTTC.

This rearrangement joins TRBV4-1 to TRBJ2-5, with D possibly TRBD1 on 6 matching bases. Germline CDR1 reads MGHRA; CDR2 reads YSYEKL. V gave up 4 bases and J gave up 2 bases, with 14 bases separating them. The length of the CDR3 is 15 residues. CDR3 coding DNA: TGCGCCAGCAGCCCATCCAGGGGACCGCAAGAGACCCAGTACTTC. It encodes CASSPSRGPQETQYF.

This clone appeared a single time. The V call is TRBV19, the J call TRBJ2-7; D is ambiguous. CDR3 length: 12 amino acids. The germline V and J ends were trimmed by 8 bases and 3 bases, with 11 bases remaining between them. Germline loops: CDR1 LNHDA, CDR2 SQIVND (reference sequence). CDR3 bases: TGTGCCAGTTCCGACAACGGCTACGAGCAGTACTTC. This encodes CASSDNGYEQYF.

The V call is TRBV27, the J call TRBJ2-1; 8 nucleotides align to TRBD1. This CDR3 contains 17 residues. V was pared by 1 base and J by 5 bases, with 10 bases of the junction left unmatched. Germline V gives CDR1 MNHEY, CDR2 SMNVEV (reference sequence). CDR3 sequence: CASSLFGLQGADNEQFF. DNA for the CDR3: TGTGCCAGCAGTTTATTCGGGCTGCAGGGGGCGGACAATGAGCAGTTCTTC.

The chain is built from TRBV7-9 and TRBJ2-2; the D gene is possibly TRBD2 (5 bases). CDR1 is SEHNR and CDR2 is FQNEAQ in the germline V gene (reference sequence). There are 15 residues in the CDR3. Trimming took 8 bases from V and 7 from J, leaving 20 bases between them. DNA of the CDR3: TGTGCCAGCGCCGTCACCTCCCCACGGGGCGGGGAGCTGTTTTTT. Translating it yields CASAVTSPRGGELFF.

V and J are TRBV11-1 and TRBJ2-7, with D hard to call. The CDR3 runs to 14 residues. Germline loops: CDR1 SGHAT, CDR2 FQDESV (reference sequence). V dropped 5 bases and J dropped 0 bases, with 11 bases sitting between them. CDR3: CASSPSISSYEQYF. In nucleotides, the CDR3 is TGTGCCAGCAGCCCCAGCATAAGCTCCTACGAGCAGTACTTC. The variable domain in full, with the rest retrieved from reference TRBV11-1 and TRBJ2-7, is EAEVAQSPRYKITEKSQAVAFWCDPISGHATLYWYRQILGQGPELLVQFQDESVVDDSQLPKDRFSAERLKGVDSTLKIQPAELGDSAMYLCASSPSISSYEQYFGPGTRLTVT.

V gene TRBV7-2 combines with J gene TRBJ2-7; unclear D gene. Trimming took 1 base from V and 7 from J, leaving 8 bases between them. The CDR3 sequence is 12 residues long. Germline V lookup: CDR1 SGHTA, CDR2 FQGNSA. CDR3 sequence: CASSLGSGEQYF. CDR3 nucleotides: TGTGCCAGCAGCTTAGGGTCGGGTGAGCAGTACTTC. The full variable domain, with the rest looked up from reference TRBV7-2 and TRBJ2-7, is GAGVSQSPSNKVTEKGKDVELRCDPISGHTALYWYRQSLGQGLEFLIYFQGNSAPDKSGLPSDRFSAERTGGSVSTLTIQRTQQEDSAVYLCASSLGSGEQYFGPGTRLTVT.

V gene TRBV7-3 combines with J gene TRBJ2-5; D remains unclear. The CDR3 consists of 14 residues. The V end lost 1 base, the J end lost 0 bases, and 6 bases lay between the germline ends. Germline CDR1 is SGHTA and CDR2 is FQGTGA. CDR3 loop: CASSLMGNQETQYF. Written as DNA, the CDR3 is TGTGCCAGCAGCTTAATGGGGAACCAAGAGACCCAGTACTTC.

The chain joins TRBV6-6 to TRBJ1-5; D call uncertain. CDR3 length: 13 amino acids. CDR1 is MNHNY, CDR2 SVGAGI, per germline (reference sequence). Deletions cut 7 bases from V and 0 bases from J, with 7 bases between. The CDR3 protein is CASNQYSNQPQHF. In DNA form, the CDR3 reads TGTGCCAGCAACCAGTATAGCAATCAGCCCCAGCATTTT.

CDR3 in amino acids: CASSPPLGARPRANIQYF. The DNA of the CDR3 is TGTGCCAGCAGCCCCCCACTTGGGGCCAGGCCTCGGGCAAACATTCAGTACTTC. The rearrangement links TRBV7-9 to TRBJ2-4; TRBD1 might be the D (5 bases). This CDR3 is built from 18 residues. V was clipped by 5 bases and J by 6 bases, with 26 bases between them. Germline assignment: CDR1 SEHNR and CDR2 FQNEAQ (reference sequence).

The chain is built from TRBV10-1 and TRBJ2-3, with TRBD1 matching over 7 bases. The germline gives CDR1 WNHNN, CDR2 SYGVQD (reference sequence). The CDR3 runs 14 residues. With 6 bases clipped from V and 14 bases from J, the junction kept 17 bases outside the gene matches. In DNA, the CDR3 is TGCGCCAGCAGCGACGCGACAGGGAATGGTGCGCTGTATTTT. Amino acids: CASSDATGNGALYF.

This chain uses TRBV7-9 with TRBJ2-7; D may match TRBD1 or TRBD2 (5 bases each). Between the trimmed V and J ends, which lost 5 bases and 0 bases, there was a span of 17 bases. Germline values: CDR1 SEHNR, CDR2 FQNEAQ (reference sequence). This CDR3 spans 16 amino acids. The CDR3 region has the DNA TGTGCCAGCAGCGGCGTTTATGGGGGAAGCTCCTACGAGCAGTACTTC. Translated: CASSGVYGGSSYEQYF. The whole variable domain, remainder taken from reference TRBV7-9 and TRBJ2-7, is DTGVSQNPRHKITKRGQNVTFRCDPISEHNRLYWYRQTLGQGPEFLTYFQNEAQLEKSRLLSDRFSAERPKGSFSTLEIQRTEQGDSAMYLCASSGVYGGSSYEQYFGPGTRLTVT.

For the CDR3, the DNA is TGTGCCAGCAGCAGGACAGGGAGTAATTCACCCCTCCACTTT. This gives the protein CASSRTGSNSPLHF. The chain carries TRBV21-1 and TRBJ1-6; no check of the table's D call, TRBD1, against the DNA was made. TRBV21-1 is a pseudogene. This CDR3 has 14 residues.

In this sample, this clone turned up a few times. Here the CDR3 DNA reads TGTGCTAGTGGTTTGGTAGGGAACACTGAAGCTTTCTTT. As protein: CASGLVGNTEAFF. This chain links TRBV12-5 with TRBJ1-1, with no clear D. Germline V CDR1 and CDR2: LGHNT, FRNRAP. V shed 0 bases and J shed 1 base, with 3 bases lying between them. The length of the CDR3 is 13 residues. The full variable domain, its missing parts supplied by reference TRBV12-5 and TRBJ1-1, is DARVTQTPRHKVTEMGQEVTMRCQPILGHNTVFWYRQTMMQGLELLAYFRNRAPLDDSGMPKDRFSAEMPDATLATLKIQPSEPRDSAVYFCASGLVGNTEAFFGQGTRLTVV.

A single count supports this clone. V gene TRBV7-6 combines with J gene TRBJ1-6; TRBD1 is a possible D gene (6 bases). V shed 5 bases and J shed 7 bases, with 9 bases lying between them. Germline V gene lookup returns CDR1 SGHVS and CDR2 FNYEAQ. The CDR3 has 13 residues. The CDR3 protein is CASSLQGNSPLHF. The DNA of the CDR3 is TGTGCCAGCAGCCTACAGGGCAATTCACCCCTCCACTTT. The variable domain in full, completed from reference TRBV7-6 and TRBJ1-6, reads GAGVSQSPRYKVTKRGQDVALRCDPISGHVSLYWYRQALGQGPEFLTYFNYEAQQDKSGLPNDRFSAERPEGSISTLTIQRTEQRDSAMYRCASSLQGNSPLHFGNGTRLTVT.

V is TRBV30 and J is TRBJ1-6; 10 bases line up with TRBD1. Germline V gene sequence: CDR1 GTSNPN, CDR2 SVGIG (reference sequence). The CDR3 contains 15 residues. With 3 bases clipped from V and 6 bases from J, the junction kept 5 bases outside the gene matches. As DNA, the CDR3 is TGTGCCTGGAGGGGACAGGGGAGCGCTAATTCACCCCTCCACTTT. This codes for CAWRGQGSANSPLHF.

In this sample, this clone turned up once. The rearrangement uses TRBV7-9 and TRBJ2-7; D is perhaps TRBD2 (6 bases). Germline V gene data show CDR1 as SEHNR and CDR2 as FQNEAQ (reference sequence). Between the trimmed V and J ends, which lost 5 bases and 0 bases, there was a span of 14 bases. This CDR3 is built from 15 residues. DNA for the CDR3: TGTGCCAGCAGCCCTTCCGGGACTGACTCCTACGAGCAGTACTTC. It encodes CASSPSGTDSYEQYF.

The J gene is TRBJ2-7, the V gene TRBV19, with no clear D. The germline V and J ends were trimmed by 3 bases and 2 bases, with 11 bases remaining between them. CDR3 size: 14 residues. The germline CDR1 and CDR2 sequences are LNHDA and SQIVND (reference sequence). CDR3 sequence: CASSIGSPTYEQYF. The CDR3 DNA reads as TGTGCCAGTAGTATTGGAAGTCCGACCTACGAGCAGTACTTC. Full variable domain (missing parts from reference TRBV19 and TRBJ2-7): DGGITQSPKYLFRKEGQNVTLSCEQNLNHDAMYWYRQDPGQGLRLIYYSQIVNDFQKGDIAEGYSVSREKKESFPLTVTSAQKNPTAFYLCASSIGSPTYEQYFGPGTRLTVT.